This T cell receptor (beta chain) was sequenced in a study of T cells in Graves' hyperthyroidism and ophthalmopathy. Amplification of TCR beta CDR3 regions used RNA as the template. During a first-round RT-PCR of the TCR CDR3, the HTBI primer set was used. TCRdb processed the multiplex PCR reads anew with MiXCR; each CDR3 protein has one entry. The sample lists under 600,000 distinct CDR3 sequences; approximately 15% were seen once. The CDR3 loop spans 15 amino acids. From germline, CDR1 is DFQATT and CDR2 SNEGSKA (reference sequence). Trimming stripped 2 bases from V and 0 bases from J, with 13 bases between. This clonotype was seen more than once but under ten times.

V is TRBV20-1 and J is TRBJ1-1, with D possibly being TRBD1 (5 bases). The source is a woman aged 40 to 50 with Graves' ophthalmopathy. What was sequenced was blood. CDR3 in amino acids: CSARSSGTVNTEAFF. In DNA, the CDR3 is TGCAGTGCTAGATCATCCGGGACGGTGAACACTGAAGCTTTCTTT.